These T cell receptor beta chains were read from a single sample in a study of T-cell memory formation after mild COVID-19. TCRdb re-called the 5' RACE reads through MiXCR, storing one row per CDR3 protein. The sample records about 410,000 distinct CDR3 sequences, about a sixth being singletons. Sequencing was done on a sample of PBMCs or a T cell subset sorted from them (not recorded which). Source of these receptors: a man aged 18 to 30 who had mild COVID-19 (a few samples of this study predate the infection). Cell type and time point are not known. Each CDR3 is given with its conserved first and last residue. The D gene is left open where the match is weak. Rows give clone size only sometimes, using once, few, many, or a class for an expanded clone.

TGTGCCACCGGGGGTGTTCCAGATACGCAGTATTTT,CATGGVPDTQYF,-,TRBJ2-3,-,TRBV24-1
TGCGCCAGCAGTCCCTACGGGGGAAATGAGCAGTTCTTC,CASSPYGGNEQFF,-,TRBJ2-1,many,TRBV5-1
TGCGCCAGCAGCCAAGAGAGGTTAGGAGAGACCCAGTACTTC,CASSQERLGETQYF,-,TRBJ2-5,few,TRBV4-3
TGTGCCAGCAGCTGGGGGCGGTCCCAAGAGACCCAGTACTTC,CASSWGRSQETQYF,-,TRBJ2-5,few,TRBV7-2
TGTGCCAGCAGCCAAGATCCTACTTCCAACACCATATATTTT,CASSQDPTSNTIYF,-,TRBJ1-3,few,TRBV4-2
TGCGCCAGCAGCCCGTCAGAGAGCGCTTGGACCAATTCACCCCTCCACTTT,CASSPSESAWTNSPLHF,-,TRBJ1-6,many,TRBV4-3
TGTGCCAGCAGCATGTACAGTACCCCTGGCTACACCTTC,CASSMYSTPGYTF,-,TRBJ1-2,-,TRBV7-2
TGTGCCAGCAGGTCGGGACAGGGAACTGAAAAACTGTTTTTT,CASRSGQGTEKLFF,TRBD1,TRBJ1-4,few,TRBV28
TGTGCCAGCAGCGCCGACAGTTATAGCAATCAGCCCCAGCATTTT,CASSADSYSNQPQHF,-,TRBJ1-5,-,TRBV9
TGTGCCGGTAGAAGGGCGAACATTCAGTACTTC,CAGRRANIQYF,-,TRBJ2-4,-,TRBV19
TGTGCCAGCACCCTTGGACGGATTTTGAACACTGAAGCTTTCTTT,CASTLGRILNTEAFF,-,TRBJ1-1,-,TRBV28
TGCAGCGCTGGGACCGAGAACTATGGCTACACCTTC,CSAGTENYGYTF,-,TRBJ1-2,few,TRBV29-1
TGCAGTGCTAGAGATTTACGGGGGGGCACAGATACGCAGTATTTT,CSARDLRGGTDTQYF,TRBD2,TRBJ2-3,-,TRBV20-1
TGTGCCAGCAGCGGTCAGAGGGGTTTCGACGAGCAGTACTTC,CASSGQRGFDEQYF,-,TRBJ2-7,few,TRBV5-5
TGCAGCGTTGAAGTCTCCCGCTCCTACGAGCAGTACTTC,CSVEVSRSYEQYF,-,TRBJ2-7,-,TRBV29-1
TGTGCCAGCAGTTACTCGGGACAGGGGCCGGGACCGGCGCCCCTCCACTTT,CASSYSGQGPGPAPLHF,TRBD1,TRBJ1-6,few,TRBV6-5
TGCAGTGCTAGCGGGAGGTACGAGCAGTACTTC,CSASGRYEQYF,TRBD2,TRBJ2-7,-,TRBV20-1
TGTGCCAGTAGGCCAGGGGACTCTGGGGCCAACGTCCTGACTTTC,CASRPGDSGANVLTF,-,TRBJ2-6,many,TRBV19
TGCGCCAGCAGCCAAGAGCCGGGAGCGGTTAATCAGCCCCAGCATTTT,CASSQEPGAVNQPQHF,-,TRBJ1-5,few,TRBV4-1
TGTGCCAGCAGCGACCTACCGGGACAGCGGTACGAGCAGTACTTC,CASSDLPGQRYEQYF,TRBD1,TRBJ2-7,-,TRBV6-2/TRBV6-3
TGTGCCAGCAGTGACGGGGAAACCGGGGAGCTGTTTTTT,CASSDGETGELFF,-,TRBJ2-2,many,TRBV6-4
TGTGCCAGCAGCCCCCCCACTAGCTGGTACACAGATACGCAGTATTTT,CASSPPTSWYTDTQYF,-,TRBJ2-3,-,TRBV5-6
TGTGCCAGCAGTTTATTCGTCCCAGGGCAGGTACCCCTCCACTTT,CASSLFVPGQVPLHF,-,TRBJ1-6,-,TRBV27
TGCGCCAGCAGCCACCCGGCCGGGGGAGACTATGGCTACACCTTC,CASSHPAGGDYGYTF,-,TRBJ1-2,-,TRBV4-1
TGTGCCAGCAGCGTAGGCTCCGGTACCTACGAGCAGTACTTC,CASSVGSGTYEQYF,-,TRBJ2-7,few,TRBV9
TGTGCCAGCAGTTACTCCTGGGACAGATCTTACGAGCAGTACTTC,CASSYSWDRSYEQYF,TRBD1,TRBJ2-7,few,TRBV6-5
TGTGCCAGCAGCTTAACGGGGGTAGCGGGGACCCTGGATACGCAGTATTTT,CASSLTGVAGTLDTQYF,TRBD2,TRBJ2-3,-,TRBV7-3
TGCGCCAGCAGCCATTTGGGGACAGGGACTGAGCAGTTCTTC,CASSHLGTGTEQFF,TRBD1,TRBJ2-1,-,TRBV4-3
TGTGCCAGCAGCCCAGAGCCCTTTTCGTCTGAAGCTTTCTTT,CASSPEPFSSEAFF,-,TRBJ1-1,-,TRBV11-2
TGTGCCAGCAGCTTAGAGAGAGGCCAGGGGGAGACCCAGTACTTC,CASSLERGQGETQYF,-,TRBJ2-5,-,TRBV11-2
TGTGCCAGCAGCAAGGGACAGGGTGAAGCTTTCTTT,CASSKGQGEAFF,TRBD1,TRBJ1-1,-,TRBV3-1
TGTGCCAGCAGACTAGCGGGGGGGCCCGGCACAGATACGCAGTATTTT,CASRLAGGPGTDTQYF,TRBD2,TRBJ2-3,few,TRBV4-2
TGTGCCAGCTCACCAGGCTGGGGACAGGGGTTTCAGCCCCAGCATTTT,CASSPGWGQGFQPQHF,TRBD1,TRBJ1-5,-,TRBV18
TGTGCCAGCAGTTACTCGAGGTCTCACAGCCTCTCTGGAAACACCATATATTTT,CASSYSRSHSLSGNTIYF,-,TRBJ1-3,-,TRBV6-5
TGTGCCAGCAGCTTAACGGGGCAGGGTGAGACCCAGTACTTC,CASSLTGQGETQYF,-,TRBJ2-5,-,TRBV7-3